The 23 T cell receptor beta chains below all came from one sample that was sequenced in a study of CD8+ T cells in alopecia areata. RNA extraction was followed by reverse transcription into cDNA, which acted as the sequencing template. The table came from immunoSEQ multiplex PCR; TCRdb's copy has only in-frame clones and leaves some out. The sample contains approximately 150,000 clones, roughly 50% of which appear only once. Sequenced sample: CD4+ T cells sorted from blood. The receptors derive from a human donor in good health.

V and J are TRBV30 and TRBJ2-1; no reliable D call. V was trimmed by 4 bases and J by 9 bases, leaving 10 bases between them. CDR1 and CDR2 (germline): GTSNPN, SVGIG (reference sequence). The CDR3 contains 11 residues. In nucleotides, the CDR3 is TGTGCCTGGATTGAACGCAGTGAGCAGTTCTTC. Residues: CAWIERSEQFF.

In its sample, this clone was seen many times. The chain uses TRBV18 and TRBJ2-7; 7 bases are shared with TRBD2. The junction had 6 bases not matched to a gene; V was cut back by 3 bases and J by 4 bases. CDR3 length equals 14 residues. Germline-derived CDR1 and CDR2 are KGHSH and LQKENI. This CDR3 reads CASSPGGSKYEQYF. DNA of the CDR3: TGTGCCAGCTCACCCGGCGGGAGCAAGTACGAGCAGTACTTC.

The CDR3 region is CASKGGPWDTEAFF. CDR3 coding DNA: TGTGCCTCGAAGGGGGGGCCTTGGGACACTGAAGCTTTCTTT. V and J are TRBV7-2 and TRBJ1-1, with D maybe TRBD1 (6 bases). This CDR3 contains 14 residues. V lost 11 bases and J lost 3, with 19 bases in between. The germline V gene encodes CDR1 SGHTA and CDR2 FQGNSA.

This clone was recorded only once. V usage is TRBV30 and J usage is TRBJ2-1; D uncertain. There are 15 residues in the CDR3. V was cut by 3 bases and J by 0 bases, with 12 bases left in between. The germline gives CDR1 GTSNPN, CDR2 SVGIG (reference sequence). The DNA for the CDR3 is TGTGCCTGGAGGACCGGTGGTAGCTCCTACAATGAGCAGTTCTTC. As protein: CAWRTGGSSYNEQFF.

The J gene is TRBJ2-1, the V gene TRBV29-1, with TRBD2 matching over 7 bases. The CDR3 spans 13 residues. The germline CDR1 and CDR2 sequences are SQVTM and ANQGSEA. The V segment lost 1 base and the J segment 7 bases; nucleotides outside the gene matches: 4. The chain's CDR3 is CSVEGPSGNEQFF. The CDR3 nucleotides read TGCAGCGTTGAAGGGCCTAGCGGAAATGAGCAGTTCTTC.

This clone was detected only a few times. The V gene is TRBV14, the J gene TRBJ2-7; D possibly uses TRBD1 or TRBD2 (5 bases each). Germline V gives CDR1 SGHDN, CDR2 FVKESK. The CDR3 totals 14 residues. Trimming pared 1 base from V and 7 bases from J, leaving 14 bases between. The CDR3 reads CASSQGWGSREQYF. The CDR3 bases are TGTGCCAGCAGCCAAGGGTGGGGGTCGAGAGAGCAGTACTTC.

This chain connects TRBV23-1 to TRBJ1-5; D not resolved. TRBV23-1 falls under the ORF class, with uncertain function. This CDR3 spans 17 amino acids. The ends were cut back, 4 bases at V and 0 bases at J, with 16 bases in the middle. The CDR3, as DNA: TGCGCCAGCAGTCCTACATCAAGTAAAAATAGCAATCAGCCCCAGCATTTT. Amino acid sequence: CASSPTSSKNSNQPQHF.

The rearrangement links TRBV28 to TRBJ2-1; 8 bases match TRBD1. CDR1 and CDR2 (germline): MDHEN, SYDVKM. The CDR3 contains 15 residues. The junction had 3 bases not matched to a gene; V was cut back by 2 bases and J by 3 bases. Here the CDR3 reads CASSLRQGLYNEQFF. CDR3 nucleotides: TGTGCCAGCAGTTTAAGACAGGGGCTCTACAATGAGCAGTTCTTC. The entire variable domain, with the rest obtained from reference TRBV28 and TRBJ2-1, is as follows: DVKVTQSSRYLVKRTGEKVFLECVQDMDHENMFWYRQDPGLGLRLIYFSYDVKMKEKGDIPEGYSVSREKKERFSLILESASTNQTSMYLCASSLRQGLYNEQFFGPGTRLTVL.

This chain joins TRBV30 and TRBJ2-1; D perhaps matches TRBD2 (6 bases). The germline gives CDR1 GTSNPN, CDR2 SVGIG (reference sequence). V was shortened by 2 bases and J by 5 bases, with 10 bases between the two germline ends. The CDR3 is 13 residues long. The CDR3 nucleotides are TGTGCCTGGAGTACTAGCTACGACAATGAGCAGTTCTTC. It yields the protein CAWSTSYDNEQFF.

This clone was picked up a small number of times. This chain uses TRBV29-1 with TRBJ2-1; 7 bases fit TRBD1. The CDR3 runs to 13 residues. J lost 7 bases, V lost 2 bases, and 5 bases had no gene match. Germline assignment: CDR1 SQVTM and CDR2 ANQGSEA. CDR3 coding DNA: TGCAGCGTTGAATCGGACAGGAGAAATGAGCAGTTCTTC. Translation: CSVESDRRNEQFF.

This sequence joins TRBV29-1 and TRBJ1-1; D gene uncertain. This CDR3 has 12 residues. Germline CDR1 and CDR2: SQVTM and ANQGSEA. V lost 1 base to trimming and J lost 1 base, with 4 bases between them. CDR3 protein: CSVEAANTEAFF. CDR3 nucleotides: TGCAGCGTTGAAGCGGCGAACACTGAAGCTTTCTTT.

The rearrangement joins TRBV6-6 to TRBJ2-1; no clear D. CDR3 length equals 14 residues. Trimming shortened V by 0 bases and J by 4 bases, and 7 bases separated the two germline ends. CDR1 MNHNY and CDR2 SVGAGI come from the germline V gene (reference sequence). CDR3 in DNA: TGTGCCAGCAGTTACTCCCATAATTACAATGAGCAGTTCTTC. It is translated as CASSYSHNYNEQFF.

This clone appeared a few times. The rearrangement joins TRBV6-5 to TRBJ1-2; no reliable D call. Germline values: CDR1 MNHEY, CDR2 SVGAGI. The V and J ends lost 0 bases and 2 bases respectively, with 7 bases between them. The CDR3 loop spans 14 amino acids. The chain's CDR3 is CASSYSGFNYGYTF. DNA of the CDR3: TGTGCCAGCAGTTACTCCGGGTTCAACTATGGCTACACCTTC.

The chain couples TRBV5-1 to TRBJ2-7; TRBD2 aligns across 9 bases. The germline V gene has CDR1 SGHRS and CDR2 YFSETQ. The CDR3 loop spans 14 amino acids. V gave up 4 bases and J gave up 5 bases; unmatched junction bases: 7. This CDR3 is CASSPGTSMNEQYF. CDR3 DNA sequence: TGCGCCAGCAGCCCCGGGACTAGCATGAACGAGCAGTACTTC.

The chain links TRBV29-1 to TRBJ2-4, with a possible D match to TRBD2 (5 bases). The CDR3 has 12 amino acids. Trimming stripped 4 bases from V and 9 bases from J, with 13 bases between. Germline CDR1 and CDR2: SQVTM and ANQGSEA. CDR3: CSVAHGSGIQYF. The CDR3 DNA reads as TGCAGCGTTGCCCACGGAAGCGGCATTCAGTACTTC. Variable domain in full (rest from reference TRBV29-1 and TRBJ2-4): SAVISQKPSRDICQRGTSLTIQCQVDSQVTMMFWYRQQPGQSLTLIATANQGSEATYESGFVIDKFPISRPNLTFSTLTVSNMSPEDSSIYLCSVAHGSGIQYFGAGTRLSVL.

This clone is a singleton in its sample. The J gene is TRBJ1-3, the V gene TRBV9; D is unclear. CDR1 is SGDLS and CDR2 is YYNGEE in the germline V gene. The V end was cut by 3 bases, the J end by 7 bases, with 11 bases between. This CDR3 region has 13 residues. This CDR3 is CASSDGATNTIYF. CDR3 nucleotides: TGTGCCAGCAGCGATGGTGCAACGAACACCATATATTTT. Full variable domain (missing parts from reference TRBV9 and TRBJ1-3): DSGVTQTPKHLITATGQRVTLRCSPRSGDLSVYWYQQSLDQGLQFLIQYYNGEERAKGNILERFSAQQFPDLHSELNLSSLELGDSALYFCASSDGATNTIYFGEGSWLTVV.

CDR3 nucleotides: TGCAGCGGGAGCCGGGACAGCAAAGAGACCCAGTACTTC. This gives the protein CSGSRDSKETQYF. This sequence joins TRBV29-1 and TRBJ2-5; TRBD1 agrees at 7 bases. CDR1 is SQVTM, CDR2 ANQGSEA, per germline. The trim removed 7 bases at V and 3 bases at J, leaving 8 bases unmatched. The CDR3 has 13 amino acids.

The V call is TRBV6-5, the J call TRBJ1-1; D call uncertain. The V end lost 4 bases, the J end lost 5 bases, and 11 bases lay between the germline ends. The length of the CDR3 is 13 residues. Germline-derived CDR1 and CDR2 are MNHEY and SVGAGI. CDR3 DNA: TGTGCCAGCAGTTTAGAGTCAATGACTGAAGCTTTCTTT. Its protein product is CASSLESMTEAFF.

The rearrangement joins TRBV5-1 to TRBJ2-7; either TRBD1 or TRBD2 may supply D (5 bases each). This CDR3 has 19 amino acids. Germline CDR1 is SGHRS and CDR2 is YFSETQ. V lost 0 bases and J 6 bases, leaving 28 bases between the germline ends. The CDR3 is CASSLAPRGSVGVAFEQYF. The CDR3 DNA is TGCGCCAGCAGCTTGGCCCCCCGTGGGTCCGTGGGGGTAGCCTTCGAGCAGTACTTC.

The DNA for the CDR3 is TGTGCCAGCAGCTTAAACTCGGCAGTCCCAAAGGAGAATACGCAGTATTTT. Its translation is CASSLNSAVPKENTQYF. The chain links TRBV7-2 to TRBJ2-3; D unresolved. Trimming left V 2 bases short and J 7 bases short, with 22 bases between. This CDR3 contains 17 residues. Germline loops: CDR1 SGHTA, CDR2 FQGNSA.

The rearrangement joins TRBV29-1 to TRBJ1-2; tentative D call: TRBD1 (5 bases). Germline CDR1 reads SQVTM; CDR2 reads ANQGSEA. Trimming removed 5 bases from V and 7 bases from J, with 17 bases in between. The CDR3 has 13 amino acids. CDR3 loop: CSVRDQNLGGYTF. The CDR3 DNA reads as TGCAGCGTTCGGGACCAAAACTTAGGTGGCTACACCTTC.

This clone came up a few times. V and J are TRBV5-1 and TRBJ1-2; 8 bases map to TRBD1. The CDR3 runs 14 residues. From germline, CDR1 is SGHRS and CDR2 YFSETQ. J lost 8 bases, V lost 0 bases, and 6 bases had no gene match. The CDR3 DNA sequence: TGCGCCAGCAGCTTGGCCGGGACAGGTTGGGGCTACACCTTC. This sequence encodes CASSLAGTGWGYTF.

Concerning this clone: The same CDR3 is also encoded by other DNA sequences in this sample. The rearrangement joins TRBV11-2 to TRBJ2-5; D unresolved. Trimming shortened V by 3 bases and J by 2 bases, and 7 bases separated the two germline ends. The length of the CDR3 is 13 residues. Germline V gene lookup returns CDR1 SGHAT and CDR2 FQNNGV. The CDR3 region has the DNA TGTGCCAGCAGCTTCGGCTGGCAAGAGACCCAGTACTTC. Residues: CASSFGWQETQYF.